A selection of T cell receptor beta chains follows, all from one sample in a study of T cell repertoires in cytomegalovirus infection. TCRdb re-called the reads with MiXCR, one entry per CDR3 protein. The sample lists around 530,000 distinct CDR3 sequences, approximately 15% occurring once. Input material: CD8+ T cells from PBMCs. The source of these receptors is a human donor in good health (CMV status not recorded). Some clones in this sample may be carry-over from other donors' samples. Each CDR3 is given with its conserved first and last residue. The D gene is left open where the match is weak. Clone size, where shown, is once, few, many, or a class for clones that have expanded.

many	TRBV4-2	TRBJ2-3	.	CASSQEPGVSDTQYF	TGTGCCAGCAGCCAAGAACCGGGAGTGTCAGATACGCAGTATTTT
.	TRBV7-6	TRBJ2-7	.	CASTGKSSYEQYF	TGTGCCAGCACGGGGAAGAGCTCCTACGAGCAGTACTTC
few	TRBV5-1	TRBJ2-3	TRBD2	CASSLPPGLAVGTDTQYF	TGCGCCAGCAGCTTGCCTCCTGGACTAGCGGTTGGTACAGATACGCAGTATTTT
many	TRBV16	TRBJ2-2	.	CASSQSSSRAHTGELFF	TGTGCCAGCAGCCAATCGAGTTCCAGGGCTCACACCGGGGAGCTGTTTTTT
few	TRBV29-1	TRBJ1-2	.	CSAGRTERYGYTF	TGCAGCGCTGGCAGGACAGAGCGCTATGGCTACACCTTC
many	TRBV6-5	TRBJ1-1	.	CATQGLLAFF	TGTGCCACCCAGGGGCTCTTGGCTTTCTTT
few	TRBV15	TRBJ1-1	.	CATGKVDMNTEAFF	TGTGCCACCGGGAAGGTCGACATGAACACTGAAGCTTTCTTT
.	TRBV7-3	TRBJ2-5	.	CASSLSSRETQYF	TGTGCCAGCAGCTTAAGTTCCCGAGAGACCCAGTACTTC
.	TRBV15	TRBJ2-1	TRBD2	CATSSRGARNEQFF	TGTGCCACCAGCTCGCGGGGGGCGCGAAATGAGCAGTTCTTC
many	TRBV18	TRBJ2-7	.	CASSPSRARYEQYF	TGTGCCAGCTCACCTTCCAGGGCCCGCTACGAGCAGTACTTC
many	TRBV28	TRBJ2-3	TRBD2	CASSYLAGITDTQYF	TGTGCCAGCAGTTATCTAGCGGGAATCACAGATACGCAGTATTTT
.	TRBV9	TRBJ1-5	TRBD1	CASSRQGLGQPQHF	TGTGCCAGCAGCCGACAGGGGCTAGGGCAGCCCCAGCATTTT
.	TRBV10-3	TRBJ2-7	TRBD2	CAILTSTSGMSYEQYF	TGTGCCATTCTAACGTCCACTAGCGGCATGTCCTACGAGCAGTACTTC
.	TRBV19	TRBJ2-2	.	CASHLRVTGELFF	TGTGCCAGTCACCTACGGGTAACCGGGGAGCTGTTTTTT
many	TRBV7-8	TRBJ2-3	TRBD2	CASSPDGGGPSDTQYF	TGTGCCAGCAGCCCCGACGGGGGAGGGCCATCAGATACGCAGTATTTT
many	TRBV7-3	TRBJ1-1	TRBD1	CASSKVGQGASEAFF	TGTGCCAGCAGCAAGGTGGGACAGGGGGCCTCTGAAGCTTTCTTT
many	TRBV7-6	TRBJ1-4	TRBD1	CASSSSQGVEEKLFF	TGTGCCAGCAGCTCCTCACAGGGGGTGGAAGAAAAACTGTTTTTT
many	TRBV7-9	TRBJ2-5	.	CASSLGPQGGGETQYF	TGTGCCAGCAGCTTAGGGCCACAGGGTGGAGGGGAGACCCAGTACTTC